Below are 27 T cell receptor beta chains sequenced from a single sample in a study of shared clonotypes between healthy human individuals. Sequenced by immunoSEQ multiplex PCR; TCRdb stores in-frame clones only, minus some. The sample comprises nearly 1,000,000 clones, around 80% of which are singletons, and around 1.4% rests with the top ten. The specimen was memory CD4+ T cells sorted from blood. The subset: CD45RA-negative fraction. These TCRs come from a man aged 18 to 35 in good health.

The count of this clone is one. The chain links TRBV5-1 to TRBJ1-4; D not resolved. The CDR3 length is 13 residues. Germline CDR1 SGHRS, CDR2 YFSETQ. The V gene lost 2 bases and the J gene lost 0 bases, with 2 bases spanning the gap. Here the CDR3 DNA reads TGCGCCAGCAGCTTCGCAACTAATGAAAAACTGTTTTTT. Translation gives CASSFATNEKLFF.

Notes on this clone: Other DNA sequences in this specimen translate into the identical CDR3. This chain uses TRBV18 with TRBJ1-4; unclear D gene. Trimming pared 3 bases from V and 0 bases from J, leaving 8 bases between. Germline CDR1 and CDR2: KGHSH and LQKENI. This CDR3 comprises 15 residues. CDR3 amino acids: CASSPQFATNEKLFF. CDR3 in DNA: TGTGCCAGCTCACCCCAATTTGCAACTAATGAAAAACTGTTTTTT.

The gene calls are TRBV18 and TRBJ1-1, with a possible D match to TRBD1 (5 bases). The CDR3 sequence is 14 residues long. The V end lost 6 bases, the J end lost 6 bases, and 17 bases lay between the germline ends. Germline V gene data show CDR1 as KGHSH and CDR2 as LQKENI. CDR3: CASSLRDVIAEAFF. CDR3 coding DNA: TGTGCCAGCTCCCTCAGGGATGTGATCGCTGAAGCTTTCTTT.

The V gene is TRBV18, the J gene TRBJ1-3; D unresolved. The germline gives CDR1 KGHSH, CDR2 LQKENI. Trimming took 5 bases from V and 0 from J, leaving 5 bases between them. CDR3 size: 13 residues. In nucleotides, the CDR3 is TGTGCCAGCTCAGATAACTCTGGAAACACCATATATTTT. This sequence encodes CASSDNSGNTIYF.

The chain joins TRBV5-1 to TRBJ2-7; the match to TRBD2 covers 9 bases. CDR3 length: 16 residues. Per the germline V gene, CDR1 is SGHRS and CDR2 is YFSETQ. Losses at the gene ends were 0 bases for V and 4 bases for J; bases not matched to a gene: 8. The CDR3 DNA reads TGCGCCAGCAGCTTGGAAGGTAGCGGGGGTTTATACGAGCAGTACTTC. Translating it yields CASSLEGSGGLYEQYF.

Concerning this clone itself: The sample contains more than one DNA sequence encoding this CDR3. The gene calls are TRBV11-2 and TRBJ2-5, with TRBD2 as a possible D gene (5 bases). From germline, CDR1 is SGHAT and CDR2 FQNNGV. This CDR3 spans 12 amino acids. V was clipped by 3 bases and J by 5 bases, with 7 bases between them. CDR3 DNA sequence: TGTGCCAGCAGCTTGCGCGGGGAGACCCAGTACTTC. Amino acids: CASSLRGETQYF.

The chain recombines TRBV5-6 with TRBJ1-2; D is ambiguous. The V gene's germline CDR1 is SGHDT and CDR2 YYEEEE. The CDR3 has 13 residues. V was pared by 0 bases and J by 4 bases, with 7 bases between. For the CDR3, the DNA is TGTGCCAGCAGCTTGGGACCAATCTATGGCTACACCTTC. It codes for CASSLGPIYGYTF.

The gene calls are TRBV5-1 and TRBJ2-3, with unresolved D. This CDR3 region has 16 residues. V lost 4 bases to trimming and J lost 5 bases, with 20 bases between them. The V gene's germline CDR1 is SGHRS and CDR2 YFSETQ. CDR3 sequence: CASSPHGPRTQDTQYF. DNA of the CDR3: TGCGCCAGCAGCCCCCACGGGCCTAGGACCCAAGATACGCAGTATTTT.

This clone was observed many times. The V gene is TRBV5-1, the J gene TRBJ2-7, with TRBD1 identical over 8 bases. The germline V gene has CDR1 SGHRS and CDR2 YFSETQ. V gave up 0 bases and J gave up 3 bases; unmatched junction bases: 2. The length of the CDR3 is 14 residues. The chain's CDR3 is CASSLATGGYEQYF. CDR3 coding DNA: TGCGCCAGCAGCTTGGCCACAGGGGGCTACGAGCAGTACTTC.

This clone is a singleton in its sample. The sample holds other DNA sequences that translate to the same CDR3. CDR3 bases: TGTGCCACCAGCAGAGATGGTCGGGGGGACAATGAGCAGTTCTTC. This gives the protein CATSRDGRGDNEQFF. The V and J genes are TRBV15 and TRBJ2-1; 7 bases are a match to TRBD2. There are 15 residues in the CDR3. V shed 0 bases and J 5 bases; nucleotides not matched to a gene: 4. Germline assignment: CDR1 LNHNV and CDR2 YYDKDF (reference sequence).

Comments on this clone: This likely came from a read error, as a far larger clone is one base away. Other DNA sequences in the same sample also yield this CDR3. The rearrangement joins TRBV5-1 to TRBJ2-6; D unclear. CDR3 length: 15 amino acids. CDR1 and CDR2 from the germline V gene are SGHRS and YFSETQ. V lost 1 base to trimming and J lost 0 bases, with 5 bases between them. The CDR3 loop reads CASSLRSSGANVLTF. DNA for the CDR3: TGCGCCAGCAGCTTGAGGAGCTCTGGGGCCAACGTCCTGACTTTC.

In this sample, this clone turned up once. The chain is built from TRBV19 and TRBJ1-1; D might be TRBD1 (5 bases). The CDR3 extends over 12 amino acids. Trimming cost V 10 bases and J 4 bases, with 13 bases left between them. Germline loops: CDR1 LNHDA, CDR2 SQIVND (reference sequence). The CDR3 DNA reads TGTGCCACGTCGGGCGGGGGCACTGAAGCTTTCTTT. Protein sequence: CATSGGGTEAFF.

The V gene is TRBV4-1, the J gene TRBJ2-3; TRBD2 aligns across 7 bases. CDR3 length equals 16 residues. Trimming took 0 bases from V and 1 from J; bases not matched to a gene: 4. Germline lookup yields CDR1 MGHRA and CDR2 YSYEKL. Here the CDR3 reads CASSQEREKGTDTQYF. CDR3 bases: TGCGCCAGCAGCCAAGAGCGGGAGAAGGGCACAGATACGCAGTATTTT.

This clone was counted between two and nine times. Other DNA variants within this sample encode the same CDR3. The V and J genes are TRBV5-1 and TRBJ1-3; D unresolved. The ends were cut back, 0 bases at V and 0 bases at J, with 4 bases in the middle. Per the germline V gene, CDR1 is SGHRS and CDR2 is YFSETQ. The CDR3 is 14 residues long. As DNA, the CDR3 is TGCGCCAGCAGCTTGGGAGGCTCTGGAAACACCATATATTTT. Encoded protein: CASSLGGSGNTIYF. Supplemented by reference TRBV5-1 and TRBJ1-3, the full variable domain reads KAGVTQTPRYLIKTRGQQVTLSCSPISGHRSVSWYQQTPGQGLQFLFEYFSETQRNKGNFPGRFSGRQFSNSRSEMNVSTLELGDSALYLCASSLGGSGNTIYFGEGSWLTVV.

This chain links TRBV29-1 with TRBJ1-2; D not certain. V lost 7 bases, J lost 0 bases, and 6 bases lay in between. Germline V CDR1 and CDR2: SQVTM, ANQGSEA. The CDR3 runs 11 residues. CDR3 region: CSGTANYGYTF. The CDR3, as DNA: TGCAGCGGCACAGCTAACTATGGCTACACCTTC.

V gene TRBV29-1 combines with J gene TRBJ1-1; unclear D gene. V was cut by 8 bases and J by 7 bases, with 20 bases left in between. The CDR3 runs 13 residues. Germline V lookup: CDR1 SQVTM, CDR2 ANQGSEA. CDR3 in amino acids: CSIKGPSLSEAFF. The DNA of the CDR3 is TGCAGCATCAAAGGTCCCTCTCTAAGTGAAGCTTTCTTT. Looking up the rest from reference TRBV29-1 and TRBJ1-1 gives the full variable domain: SAVISQKPSRDICQRGTSLTIQCQVDSQVTMMFWYRQQPGQSLTLIATANQGSEATYESGFVIDKFPISRPNLTFSTLTVSNMSPEDSSIYLCSIKGPSLSEAFFGQGTRLTVV.

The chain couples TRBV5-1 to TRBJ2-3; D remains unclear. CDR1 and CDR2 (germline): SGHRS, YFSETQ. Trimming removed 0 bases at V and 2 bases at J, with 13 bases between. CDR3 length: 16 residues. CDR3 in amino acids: CASSLVPPSFTDTQYF. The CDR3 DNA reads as TGCGCCAGCAGCTTGGTGCCCCCATCCTTCACAGATACGCAGTATTTT.

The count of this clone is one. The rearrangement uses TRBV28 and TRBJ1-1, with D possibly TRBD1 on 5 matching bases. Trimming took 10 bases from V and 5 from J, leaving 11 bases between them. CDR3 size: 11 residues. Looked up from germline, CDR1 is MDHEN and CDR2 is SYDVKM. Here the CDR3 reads CATARGTEAFF. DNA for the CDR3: TGTGCCACCGCTCGGGGGACTGAAGCTTTCTTT.

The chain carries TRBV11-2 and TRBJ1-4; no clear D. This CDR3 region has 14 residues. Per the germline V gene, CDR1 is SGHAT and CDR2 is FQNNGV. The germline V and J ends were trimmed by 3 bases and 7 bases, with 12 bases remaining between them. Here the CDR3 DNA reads TGTGCCAGCAGCTTTCAGGTCCGGGGTGAAAAACTGTTTTTT. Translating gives CASSFQVRGEKLFF. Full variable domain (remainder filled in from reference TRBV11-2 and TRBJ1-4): EAGVAQSPRYKIIEKRQSVAFWCNPISGHATLYWYQQILGQGPKLLIQFQNNGVVDDSQLPKDRFSAERLKGVDSTLKIQPAKLEDSAVYLCASSFQVRGEKLFFGSGTQLSVL.

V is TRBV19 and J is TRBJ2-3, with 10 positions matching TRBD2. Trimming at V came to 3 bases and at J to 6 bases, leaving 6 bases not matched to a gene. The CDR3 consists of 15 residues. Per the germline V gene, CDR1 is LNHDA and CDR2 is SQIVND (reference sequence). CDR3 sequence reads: CASSILAGARDTQYF. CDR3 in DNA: TGTGCCAGTAGTATTCTAGCGGGGGCTCGGGATACGCAGTATTTT.

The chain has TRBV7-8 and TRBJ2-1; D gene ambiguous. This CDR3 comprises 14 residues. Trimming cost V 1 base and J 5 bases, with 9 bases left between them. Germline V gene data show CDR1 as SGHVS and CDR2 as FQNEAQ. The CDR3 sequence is CASSLGYGNNEQFF. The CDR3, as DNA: TGTGCCAGCAGCTTAGGTTACGGAAACAATGAGCAGTTCTTC.

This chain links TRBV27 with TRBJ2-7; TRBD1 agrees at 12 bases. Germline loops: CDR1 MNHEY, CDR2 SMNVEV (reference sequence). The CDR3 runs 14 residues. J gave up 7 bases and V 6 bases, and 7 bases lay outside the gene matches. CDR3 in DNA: TGTGCCAGCAGACCGGGACAGGGGGCTCGGGAGCAGTACTTC. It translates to CASRPGQGAREQYF.

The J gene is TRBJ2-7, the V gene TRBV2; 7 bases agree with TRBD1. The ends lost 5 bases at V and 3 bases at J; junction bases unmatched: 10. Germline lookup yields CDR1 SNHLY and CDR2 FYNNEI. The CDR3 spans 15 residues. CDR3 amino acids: CASSKIPGQDYEQYF. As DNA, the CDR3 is TGTGCCAGCAGTAAGATACCTGGACAGGACTACGAGCAGTACTTC. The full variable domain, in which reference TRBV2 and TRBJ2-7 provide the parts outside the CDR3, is EPEVTQTPSHQVTQMGQEVILRCVPISNHLYFYWYRQILGQKVEFLVSFYNNEISEKSEIFDDQFSVERPDGSNFTLKIRSTKLEDSAMYFCASSKIPGQDYEQYFGPGTRLTVT.

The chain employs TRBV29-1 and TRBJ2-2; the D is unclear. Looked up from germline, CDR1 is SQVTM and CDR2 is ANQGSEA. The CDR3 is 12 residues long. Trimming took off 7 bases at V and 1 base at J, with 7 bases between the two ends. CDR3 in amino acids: CSAQGNTGELFF. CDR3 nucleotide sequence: TGCAGCGCCCAAGGGAACACCGGGGAGCTGTTTTTT.

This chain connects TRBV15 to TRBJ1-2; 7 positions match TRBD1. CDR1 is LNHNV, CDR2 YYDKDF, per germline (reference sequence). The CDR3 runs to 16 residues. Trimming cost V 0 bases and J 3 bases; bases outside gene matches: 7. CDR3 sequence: CATSRDRETGYYGYTF. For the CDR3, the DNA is TGTGCCACCAGCAGAGATCGGGAGACAGGGTACTATGGCTACACCTTC.

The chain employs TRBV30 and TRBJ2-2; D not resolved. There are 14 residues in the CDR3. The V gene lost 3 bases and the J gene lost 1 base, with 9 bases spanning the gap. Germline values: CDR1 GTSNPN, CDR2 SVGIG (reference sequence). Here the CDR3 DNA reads TGTGCCTGGAGACGGGTCCTGAACACCGGGGAGCTGTTTTTT. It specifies CAWRRVLNTGELFF.

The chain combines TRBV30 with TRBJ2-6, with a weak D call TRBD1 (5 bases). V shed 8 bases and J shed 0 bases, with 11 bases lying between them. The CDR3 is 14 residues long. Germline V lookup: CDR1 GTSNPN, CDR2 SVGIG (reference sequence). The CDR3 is CAHQGTSGANVLTF. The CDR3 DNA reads TGTGCCCACCAGGGTACCTCTGGGGCCAACGTCCTGACTTTC.